This T cell receptor (beta chain) was found in a study of pediatric ulcerative colitis. Study outcomes and limitations: Clonal expansions reduced rectal repertoire diversity in acute severe colitis.

Germline-derived CDR1 and CDR2 are KGHSH and LQKENI. Trimming took 5 bases from V and 0 from J; bases not matched to a gene: 10. CDR3 size: 17 residues. About this clone: No antigen is known for it.

Each sample received Survey-level depth of up to 500,000 reads. The data were produced by immunoSEQ multiplex PCR, yet TCRdb's version contains in-frame clones alone and is incomplete. This table has 32,000 or so clones, around 82% appearing once. What was sequenced was blood. This TCR derives from a boy younger than 18 with severe ulcerative colitis. The chain combines TRBV18 with TRBJ1-3; 7 nucleotides align to TRBD1. The CDR3 DNA reads as TGTGCCAGCTCATCCTGGACAGGCGGTAGCTCTGGAAACACCATATATTTT. Encoded protein: CASSSWTGGSSGNTIYF.